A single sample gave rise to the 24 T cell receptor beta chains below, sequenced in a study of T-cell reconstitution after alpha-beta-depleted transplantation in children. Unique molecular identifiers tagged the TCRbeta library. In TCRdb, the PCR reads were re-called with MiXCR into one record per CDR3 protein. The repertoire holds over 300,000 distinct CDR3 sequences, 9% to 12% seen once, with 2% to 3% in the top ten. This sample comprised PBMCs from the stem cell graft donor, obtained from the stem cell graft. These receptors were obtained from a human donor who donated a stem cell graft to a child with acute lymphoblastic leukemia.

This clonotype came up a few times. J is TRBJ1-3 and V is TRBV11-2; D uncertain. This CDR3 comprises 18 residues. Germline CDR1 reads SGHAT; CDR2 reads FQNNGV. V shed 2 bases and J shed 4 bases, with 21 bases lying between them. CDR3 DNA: TGTGCCAGCAGCTTACACCCCGCGGACCTAAACGAAGGAAACACCATATATTTT. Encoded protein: CASSLHPADLNEGNTIYF.

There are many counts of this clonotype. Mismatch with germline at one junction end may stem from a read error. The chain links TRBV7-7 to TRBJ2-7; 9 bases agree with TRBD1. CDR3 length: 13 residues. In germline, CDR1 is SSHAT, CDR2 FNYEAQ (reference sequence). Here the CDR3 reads CASSPDRGTEQYF. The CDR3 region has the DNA TGTGCTAGCAGCCCTGACAGGGGGACCGAGCAGTACTTC.

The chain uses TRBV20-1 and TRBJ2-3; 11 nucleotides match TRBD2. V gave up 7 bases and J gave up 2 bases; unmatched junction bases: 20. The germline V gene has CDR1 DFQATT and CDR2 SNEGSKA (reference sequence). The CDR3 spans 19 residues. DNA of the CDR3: TGCAGTGGATCTTTGGGGACTAGCGGTGACCTTTTAGTCACAGATACGCAGTATTTT. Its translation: CSGSLGTSGDLLVTDTQYF.

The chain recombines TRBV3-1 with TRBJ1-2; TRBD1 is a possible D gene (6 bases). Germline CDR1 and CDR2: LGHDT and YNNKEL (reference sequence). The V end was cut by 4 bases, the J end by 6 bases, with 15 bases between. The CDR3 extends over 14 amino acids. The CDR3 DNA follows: TGTGCCAGCAGCCGCTCCAACGGGGGGCATGGCTACACCTTC. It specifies CASSRSNGGHGYTF. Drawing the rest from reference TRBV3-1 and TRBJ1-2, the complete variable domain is DTAVSQTPKYLVTQMGNDKSIKCEQNLGHDTMYWYKQDSKKFLKIMFSYNNKELIINETVPNRFSPKSPDKAHLNLHINSLELGDSAVYFCASSRSNGGHGYTFGSGTRLTVV.

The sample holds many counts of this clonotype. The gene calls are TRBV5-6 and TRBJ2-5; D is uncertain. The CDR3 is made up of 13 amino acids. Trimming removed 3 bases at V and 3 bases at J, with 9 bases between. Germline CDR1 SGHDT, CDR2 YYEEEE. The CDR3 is CASSSLPEETQYF. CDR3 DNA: TGTGCCAGCAGCTCGCTACCGGAAGAGACCCAGTACTTC.

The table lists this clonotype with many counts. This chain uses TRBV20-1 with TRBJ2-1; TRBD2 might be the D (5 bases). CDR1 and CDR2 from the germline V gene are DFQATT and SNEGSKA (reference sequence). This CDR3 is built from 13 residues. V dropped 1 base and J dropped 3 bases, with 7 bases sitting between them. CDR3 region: CSARVTNYNEQFF. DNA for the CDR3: TGCAGTGCTAGAGTGACTAACTACAATGAGCAGTTCTTC.

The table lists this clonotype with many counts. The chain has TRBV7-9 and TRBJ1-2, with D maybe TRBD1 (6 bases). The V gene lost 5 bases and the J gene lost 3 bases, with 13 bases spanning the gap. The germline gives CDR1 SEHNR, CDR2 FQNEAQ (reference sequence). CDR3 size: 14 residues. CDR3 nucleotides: TGTGCCAGCAGCCCCACAGGGTATGACTATGGCTACACCTTC. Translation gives CASSPTGYDYGYTF.

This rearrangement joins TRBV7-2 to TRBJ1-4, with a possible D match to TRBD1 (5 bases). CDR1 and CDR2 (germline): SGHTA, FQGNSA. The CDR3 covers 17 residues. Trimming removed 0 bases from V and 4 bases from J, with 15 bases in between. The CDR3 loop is CASSLAGQGRLNEKLFF. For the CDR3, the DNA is TGTGCCAGCAGCTTAGCGGGTCAGGGAAGGCTTAATGAAAAACTGTTTTTT.

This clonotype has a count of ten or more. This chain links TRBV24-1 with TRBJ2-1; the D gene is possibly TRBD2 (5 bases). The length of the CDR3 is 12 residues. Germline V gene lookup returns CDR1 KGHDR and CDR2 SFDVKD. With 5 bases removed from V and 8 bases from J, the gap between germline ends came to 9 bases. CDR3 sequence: CATSVWGDEQFF. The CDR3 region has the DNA TGTGCCACCAGTGTATGGGGAGATGAGCAGTTCTTC.

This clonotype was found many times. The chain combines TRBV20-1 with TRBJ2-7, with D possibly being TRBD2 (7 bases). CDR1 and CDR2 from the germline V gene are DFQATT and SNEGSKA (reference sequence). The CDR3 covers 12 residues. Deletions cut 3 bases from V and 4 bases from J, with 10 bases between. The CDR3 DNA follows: TGCAGTGCTAGCGCGGGGGCTTACGAGCAGTACTTC. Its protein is CSASAGAYEQYF.

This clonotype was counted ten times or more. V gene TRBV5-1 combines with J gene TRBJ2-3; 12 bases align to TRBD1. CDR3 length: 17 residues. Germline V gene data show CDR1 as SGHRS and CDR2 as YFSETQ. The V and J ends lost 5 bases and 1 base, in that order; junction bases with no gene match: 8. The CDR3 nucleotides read TGCGCCAGCAGACCCGGGACAGGGGGCCCCCGCACAGATACGCAGTATTTT. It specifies CASRPGTGGPRTDTQYF.

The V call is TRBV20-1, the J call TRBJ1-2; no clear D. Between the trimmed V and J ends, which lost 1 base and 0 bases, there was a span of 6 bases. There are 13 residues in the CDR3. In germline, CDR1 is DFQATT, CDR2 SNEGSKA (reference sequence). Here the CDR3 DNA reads TGCAGTGCTAGAGTTGTCACTAACTATGGCTACACCTTC. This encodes CSARVVTNYGYTF.

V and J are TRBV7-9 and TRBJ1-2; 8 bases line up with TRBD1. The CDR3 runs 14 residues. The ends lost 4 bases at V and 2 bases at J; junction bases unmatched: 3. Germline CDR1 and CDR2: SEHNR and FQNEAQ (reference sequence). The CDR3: CASSYPGGNYGYTF. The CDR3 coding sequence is TGTGCCAGCAGCTATCCAGGGGGCAACTATGGCTACACCTTC.

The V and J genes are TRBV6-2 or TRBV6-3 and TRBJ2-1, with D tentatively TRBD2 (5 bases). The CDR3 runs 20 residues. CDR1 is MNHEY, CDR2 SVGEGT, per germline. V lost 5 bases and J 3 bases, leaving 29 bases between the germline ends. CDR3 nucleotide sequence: TGTGCCAGCAGTCCGTGGCCTACCCGGAGGTACCATTCCATCTACAATGAGCAGTTCTTC. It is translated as CASSPWPTRRYHSIYNEQFF.

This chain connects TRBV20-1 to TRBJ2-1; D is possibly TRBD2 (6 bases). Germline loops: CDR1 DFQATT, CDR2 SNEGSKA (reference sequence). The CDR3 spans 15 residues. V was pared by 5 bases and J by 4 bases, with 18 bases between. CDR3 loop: CSARPTTAGYNEQFF. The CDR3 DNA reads TGCAGTGCTCGTCCGACTACGGCGGGGTACAATGAGCAGTTCTTC.

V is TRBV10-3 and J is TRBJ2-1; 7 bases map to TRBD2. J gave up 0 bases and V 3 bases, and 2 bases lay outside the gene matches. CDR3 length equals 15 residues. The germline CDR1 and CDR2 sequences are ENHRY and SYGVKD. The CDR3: CAISERGSSYNEQFF. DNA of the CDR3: TGTGCCATCAGTGAACGCGGGAGCTCCTACAATGAGCAGTTCTTC.

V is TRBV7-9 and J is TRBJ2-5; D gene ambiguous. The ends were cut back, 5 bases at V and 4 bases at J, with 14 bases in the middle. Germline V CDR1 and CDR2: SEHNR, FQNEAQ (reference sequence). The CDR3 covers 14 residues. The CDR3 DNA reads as TGTGCCAGCAGCGTCGGACGGATGGGAGAGACCCAGTACTTC. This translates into CASSVGRMGETQYF.

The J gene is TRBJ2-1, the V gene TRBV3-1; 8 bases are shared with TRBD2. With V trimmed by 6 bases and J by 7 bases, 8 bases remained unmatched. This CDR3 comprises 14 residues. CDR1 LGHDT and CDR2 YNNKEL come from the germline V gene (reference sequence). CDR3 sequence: CASSGAGVVNEQFF. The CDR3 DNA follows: TGTGCCAGCAGTGGAGCGGGAGTCGTTAATGAGCAGTTCTTC.

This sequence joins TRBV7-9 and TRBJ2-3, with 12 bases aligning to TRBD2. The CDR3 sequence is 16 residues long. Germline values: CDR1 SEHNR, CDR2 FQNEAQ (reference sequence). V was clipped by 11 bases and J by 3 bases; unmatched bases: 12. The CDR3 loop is CASDGPSGRDTDTQYF. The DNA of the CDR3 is TGTGCCTCCGATGGCCCTAGCGGGAGGGATACAGATACGCAGTATTTT.

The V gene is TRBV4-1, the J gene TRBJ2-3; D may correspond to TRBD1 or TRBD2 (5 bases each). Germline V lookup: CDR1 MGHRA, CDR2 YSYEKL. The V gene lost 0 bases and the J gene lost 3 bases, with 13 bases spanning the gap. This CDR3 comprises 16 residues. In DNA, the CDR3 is TGCGCCAGCAGCCAAGATCAGGGAGAGGGTACAGATACGCAGTATTTT. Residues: CASSQDQGEGTDTQYF.

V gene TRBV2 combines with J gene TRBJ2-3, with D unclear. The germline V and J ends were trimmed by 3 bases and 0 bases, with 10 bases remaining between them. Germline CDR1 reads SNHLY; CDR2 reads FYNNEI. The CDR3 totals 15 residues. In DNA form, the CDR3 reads TGTGCCAGCAGTGACGGCAGCCGAAGCACAGATACGCAGTATTTT. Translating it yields CASSDGSRSTDTQYF.

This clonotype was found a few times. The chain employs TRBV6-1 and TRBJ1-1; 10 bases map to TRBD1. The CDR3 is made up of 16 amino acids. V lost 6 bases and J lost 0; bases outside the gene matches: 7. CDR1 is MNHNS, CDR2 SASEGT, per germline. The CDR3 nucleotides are TGTGCCAGCAGCTGGGACAGGGGTTCGGTGAACACTGAAGCTTTCTTT. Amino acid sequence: CASSWDRGSVNTEAFF.

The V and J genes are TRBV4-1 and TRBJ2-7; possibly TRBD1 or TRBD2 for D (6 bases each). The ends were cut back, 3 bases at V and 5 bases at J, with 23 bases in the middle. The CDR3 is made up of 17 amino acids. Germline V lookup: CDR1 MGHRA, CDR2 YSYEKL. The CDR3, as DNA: TGCGCCAGCAGCCACCGCGGGGTACAGGGTTTGGGAGACGAGCAGTACTTC. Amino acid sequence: CASSHRGVQGLGDEQYF.

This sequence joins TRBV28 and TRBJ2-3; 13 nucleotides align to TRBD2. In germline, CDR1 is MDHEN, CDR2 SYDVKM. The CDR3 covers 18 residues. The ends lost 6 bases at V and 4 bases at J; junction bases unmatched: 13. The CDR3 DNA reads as TGTGCCAGCAGCCCAACTCGGACTAGCGGGAGTTGGGCAGATACGCAGTATTTT. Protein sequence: CASSPTRTSGSWADTQYF.